This T cell receptor (beta chain) was captured in a study of naive and memory T cell subsets. Study outcomes and limitations: A few larger clonotypes appeared in naive repertoires, especially CD8, possibly memory cells re-expressing CD45RA. RNA-based TCR counts may shift with T cell activation and differentiation. In naive cells, over 90% of TCR sequences were seen only once.

Four subsets defined by CD45RA and CD27 were sorted after CD3, CD4, CD8 and live/dead staining. Germline CDR1 reads LNHDA; CDR2 reads SQIVND (reference sequence). J lost 6 bases, V lost 4 bases, and 6 bases had no gene match. The CDR3 totals 14 residues. Turning to this clonotype: Its cognate antigen is unknown.

An equimolar mix of two oligonucleotides served as the beta constant-region primer for TRBC1 and TRBC2. The ligated cDNA underwent four PCR rounds using SP2 and nested alpha and beta constant-region primers. MiXCR, applied by TCRdb to the UMI-ligation and nested PCR reads, yields one record per CDR3 protein. This table has approximately 90,000 distinct CDR3 sequences, around 11% appearing once. Sequencing used naive CD4+ T cells from blood. The clonotype comes from a human donor in good health. The gene calls are TRBV19 and TRBJ1-2; 9 nucleotides line up with TRBD1. CDR3 bases: TGTGCCAGTAGTAGACAGGGGGTCCCGGATGGCTACACCTTC. Its protein product is CASSRQGVPDGYTF.